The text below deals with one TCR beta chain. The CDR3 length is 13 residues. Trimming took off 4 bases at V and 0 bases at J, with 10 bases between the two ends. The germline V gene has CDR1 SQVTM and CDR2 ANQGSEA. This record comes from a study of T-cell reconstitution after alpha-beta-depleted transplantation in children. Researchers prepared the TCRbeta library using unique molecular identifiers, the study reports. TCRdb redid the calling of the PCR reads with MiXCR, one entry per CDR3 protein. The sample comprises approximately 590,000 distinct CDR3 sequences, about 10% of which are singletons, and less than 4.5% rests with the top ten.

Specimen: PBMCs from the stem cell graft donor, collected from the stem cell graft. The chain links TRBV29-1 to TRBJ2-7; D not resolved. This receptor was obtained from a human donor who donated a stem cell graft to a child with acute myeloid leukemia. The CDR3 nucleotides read TGCAGCGTTGGGGCGGCTAGCTCCTACGAGCAGTACTTC. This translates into CSVGAASSYEQYF.